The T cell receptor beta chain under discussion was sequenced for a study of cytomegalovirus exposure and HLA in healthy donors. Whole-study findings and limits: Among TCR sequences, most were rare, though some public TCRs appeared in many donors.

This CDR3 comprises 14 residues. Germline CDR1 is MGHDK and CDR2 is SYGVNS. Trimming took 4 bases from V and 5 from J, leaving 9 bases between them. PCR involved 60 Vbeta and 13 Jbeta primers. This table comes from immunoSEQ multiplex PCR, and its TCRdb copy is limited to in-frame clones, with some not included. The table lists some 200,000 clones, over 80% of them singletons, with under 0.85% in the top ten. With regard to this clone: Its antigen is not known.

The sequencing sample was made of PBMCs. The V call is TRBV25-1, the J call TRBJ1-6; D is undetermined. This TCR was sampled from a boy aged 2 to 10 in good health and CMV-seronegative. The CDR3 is CASSGEGNNSPLHF. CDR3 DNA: TGTGCCAGCAGTGGCGAGGGAAATAATTCACCCCTCCACTTT.